This TCR beta chain originates from a study of T cell responses to AZD1222 COVID-19 vaccine. Broader study findings: Clonal diversity may have been underestimated in mostly white British donors.

Note on this clone: As yet, its antigen is unknown.

The data were produced by immunoSEQ multiplex PCR, yet TCRdb's version contains in-frame clones alone and is incomplete. This table has about 120,000 clones, approximately 85% appearing once. The V end lost 2 bases, the J end lost 2 bases, and 15 bases lay between the germline ends. CDR1 and CDR2 (germline): SGHAT, FQNNGV. This CDR3 has 17 amino acids. The clonotype was recovered from an adult in good health. V usage is TRBV11-2 and J usage is TRBJ1-4; weak D call: TRBD1 (5 bases). Sequenced here: peripheral blood, sampled on day 0 of AZD1222 vaccination. CDR3 nucleotides: TGTGCCAGCAGCTTACGGACCTCAGGGATCACTAATGAAAAACTGTTTTTT. Its protein product is CASSLRTSGITNEKLFF.